A selection of T cell receptor beta chains follows, all from one sample in a study of human T cells and chemical hapten exposure. TCRdb ran MiXCR on the RACE reads and lists one entry per CDR3 protein. The table records 50,000 to 65,000 distinct CDR3 sequences, around 6.6% of them present only once. Sequencing was performed on whole blood, taken in connection with sensitization to the hapten diphenylcyclopropenone (DPC). The source of these receptors is a woman aged 30 to 39 with alopecia areata. Some clones in this sample may be carry-over from other donors' samples. Both conserved end residues are part of each CDR3. Fields, in order: CDR3 length, V gene, D gene, J gene, CDR3 protein. A D gene is named only where the DNA matches it firmly.

CDR3 length: 14; V gene: TRBV7-3; D gene: .; J gene: TRBJ2-3; CDR3 protein: CASSLGGPADTQYF
CDR3 length: 14; V gene: TRBV30; D gene: TRBD1; J gene: TRBJ1-5; CDR3 protein: CAWMGQGGNQPQHF
CDR3 length: 16; V gene: TRBV20-1; D gene: TRBD2; J gene: TRBJ2-5; CDR3 protein: CSATGLAGGIQETQYF
CDR3 length: 14; V gene: TRBV7-8; D gene: .; J gene: TRBJ1-1; CDR3 protein: CASSPPIGVTEAFF
CDR3 length: 13; V gene: TRBV12-3/TRBV12-4; D gene: .; J gene: TRBJ1-1; CDR3 protein: CASSLNVQIEAFF
CDR3 length: 15; V gene: TRBV27; D gene: TRBD1; J gene: TRBJ1-2; CDR3 protein: CASKPGQVYPWGHTF
CDR3 length: 15; V gene: TRBV20-1; D gene: .; J gene: TRBJ1-2; CDR3 protein: CSARDSGVGSSGYTF
CDR3 length: 12; V gene: TRBV11-1; D gene: .; J gene: TRBJ2-3; CDR3 protein: CATQKEGGTQYF
CDR3 length: 19; V gene: TRBV9; D gene: TRBD2; J gene: TRBJ2-3; CDR3 protein: CASSPRGTSGVSGTDTQYF
CDR3 length: 11; V gene: TRBV29-1; D gene: .; J gene: TRBJ2-7; CDR3 protein: CSVEGDYEQYF
CDR3 length: 15; V gene: TRBV20-1; D gene: .; J gene: TRBJ1-6; CDR3 protein: CSATDGTAYNSPLHF
CDR3 length: 14; V gene: TRBV5-6; D gene: TRBD2; J gene: TRBJ2-3; CDR3 protein: CASSPTSYADTQYF
CDR3 length: 11; V gene: TRBV29-1; D gene: .; J gene: TRBJ1-2; CDR3 protein: CSTTGNYGYTF
CDR3 length: 12; V gene: TRBV12-3/TRBV12-4; D gene: .; J gene: TRBJ1-1; CDR3 protein: CASSLVPTEAFF
CDR3 length: 14; V gene: TRBV5-6; D gene: TRBD1; J gene: TRBJ2-7; CDR3 protein: CASSADRGGYEQYF
CDR3 length: 14; V gene: TRBV18; D gene: .; J gene: TRBJ2-2; CDR3 protein: CASSPALDTGELFF
CDR3 length: 15; V gene: TRBV7-3; D gene: TRBD1; J gene: TRBJ2-3; CDR3 protein: CASSTKPGQGDTQYF
CDR3 length: 14; V gene: TRBV18; D gene: TRBD1; J gene: TRBJ1-1; CDR3 protein: CASSPGQMNTEAFF
CDR3 length: 14; V gene: TRBV29-1; D gene: .; J gene: TRBJ1-5; CDR3 protein: CSVAGPGSNQPQHF
CDR3 length: 12; V gene: TRBV30; D gene: .; J gene: TRBJ1-2; CDR3 protein: CAWSGGGYGYTF
CDR3 length: 9; V gene: TRBV29-1; D gene: .; J gene: TRBJ1-2; CDR3 protein: CSVDRGYTF
CDR3 length: 16; V gene: TRBV10-3; D gene: TRBD1; J gene: TRBJ2-1; CDR3 protein: CAIRSLGQGVGNEQFF
CDR3 length: 11; V gene: TRBV29-1; D gene: .; J gene: TRBJ1-1; CDR3 protein: CSVVQGPEAFF
CDR3 length: 18; V gene: TRBV24-1; D gene: .; J gene: TRBJ2-1; CDR3 protein: CATSDDTVAVGHPDEQFF
CDR3 length: 14; V gene: TRBV12-3/TRBV12-4; D gene: .; J gene: TRBJ1-5; CDR3 protein: CASSQQDSNQPQHF
CDR3 length: 12; V gene: TRBV29-1; D gene: .; J gene: TRBJ1-1; CDR3 protein: CSVQRGATEAFF
CDR3 length: 13; V gene: TRBV2; D gene: .; J gene: TRBJ1-1; CDR3 protein: CASSAERNTEAFF
CDR3 length: 22; V gene: TRBV20-1; D gene: TRBD1; J gene: TRBJ1-1; CDR3 protein: CSARDSGITGTESWGAYTEAFF
CDR3 length: 16; V gene: TRBV20-1; D gene: .; J gene: TRBJ2-5; CDR3 protein: CSASIPRAGVQETQYF
CDR3 length: 14; V gene: TRBV5-4; D gene: TRBD1; J gene: TRBJ1-2; CDR3 protein: CASSSGQEGYGYTF
CDR3 length: 12; V gene: TRBV7-2; D gene: .; J gene: TRBJ1-4; CDR3 protein: CASSLLGGRLFF
CDR3 length: 13; V gene: TRBV29-1; D gene: .; J gene: TRBJ1-6; CDR3 protein: CSVTEKSHSPLHF
CDR3 length: 17; V gene: TRBV4-1; D gene: TRBD2; J gene: TRBJ2-5; CDR3 protein: CASSQDYGLVEGETQYF
CDR3 length: 14; V gene: TRBV25-1; D gene: .; J gene: TRBJ2-7; CDR3 protein: CASSDGWGFDEQYF
CDR3 length: 16; V gene: TRBV20-1; D gene: TRBD2; J gene: TRBJ2-3; CDR3 protein: CSARDERGVDTDTQYF
CDR3 length: 15; V gene: TRBV2; D gene: .; J gene: TRBJ1-2; CDR3 protein: CASSEAQGSNYGDTF
CDR3 length: 13; V gene: TRBV7-3; D gene: TRBD1; J gene: TRBJ2-3; CDR3 protein: CASSRQGLDTQYF
CDR3 length: 14; V gene: TRBV2; D gene: .; J gene: TRBJ2-3; CDR3 protein: CASSRSTSTDTQYF
CDR3 length: 16; V gene: TRBV6-6; D gene: .; J gene: TRBJ1-6; CDR3 protein: CASSYSLAGENSPLHF
CDR3 length: 13; V gene: TRBV6-5; D gene: TRBD1; J gene: TRBJ1-1; CDR3 protein: CASSYNRDRKAFF
CDR3 length: 13; V gene: TRBV20-1; D gene: .; J gene: TRBJ1-3; CDR3 protein: CSARPITGNTIYF
CDR3 length: 14; V gene: TRBV5-1; D gene: .; J gene: TRBJ1-4; CDR3 protein: CASSPGPKDEKLFF
CDR3 length: 13; V gene: TRBV30; D gene: .; J gene: TRBJ2-2; CDR3 protein: CAWTSSNTGELFF
CDR3 length: 15; V gene: TRBV20-1; D gene: .; J gene: TRBJ1-4; CDR3 protein: CSAVDTRSTNEKLFF
CDR3 length: 15; V gene: TRBV28; D gene: .; J gene: TRBJ1-1; CDR3 protein: CASSLYGRVNTEAFF
CDR3 length: 11; V gene: TRBV5-5; D gene: .; J gene: TRBJ1-1; CDR3 protein: CASSLSREAFF
CDR3 length: 13; V gene: TRBV20-1; D gene: TRBD1; J gene: TRBJ1-1; CDR3 protein: CSADRDSNTEAFF
CDR3 length: 15; V gene: TRBV28; D gene: .; J gene: TRBJ1-1; CDR3 protein: CASSLRAMVNTEAFF
CDR3 length: 14; V gene: TRBV5-6; D gene: TRBD1; J gene: TRBJ1-1; CDR3 protein: CASSRDRGLTEAFF
CDR3 length: 14; V gene: TRBV2; D gene: TRBD1; J gene: TRBJ1-4; CDR3 protein: CASSLQGRAEKLFF
CDR3 length: 14; V gene: TRBV6-6; D gene: .; J gene: TRBJ1-2; CDR3 protein: CASSASGADYGYTF
CDR3 length: 14; V gene: TRBV10-2; D gene: TRBD1; J gene: TRBJ1-1; CDR3 protein: CASRTGDVVTEAFF
CDR3 length: 14; V gene: TRBV12-3/TRBV12-4; D gene: .; J gene: TRBJ2-7; CDR3 protein: CASSLKGLSYEQYF
CDR3 length: 15; V gene: TRBV29-1; D gene: .; J gene: TRBJ1-1; CDR3 protein: CSVGVTFRGEAEAFF